This note documents a single T cell receptor (beta chain) sequence. The data were obtained in a study of CD8+ T cells in alopecia areata. Germline CDR1 GTSNPN, CDR2 SVGIG (reference sequence). The V gene lost 4 bases and the J gene lost 4 bases, with 14 bases spanning the gap. The CDR3 has 14 residues. Regarding treatment: oral pan-JAK inhibitor, 5-10 mg twice daily. In each case, RNA was isolated and then reverse transcribed into cDNA as the sequencing template. Libraries were prepared by immunoSEQ multiplex PCR; TCRdb keeps only in-frame clonotypes and omits some of them. The repertoire includes 200,000 to 250,000 clones, around two fifths of them detected once, and about 2.6% sits in the top ten.

The TCR comes from a human donor with alopecia areata. Specimen: CD4+ T cells sorted from blood, collected around week 37, from a patient treated with tofacitinib. The chain links TRBV30 to TRBJ2-1; D might be TRBD2 (5 bases). The CDR3 reads CAWKRGPLYNEQFF. CDR3 in DNA: TGTGCCTGGAAGAGAGGGCCGTTGTACAATGAGCAGTTCTTC.